Here is one T cell receptor beta chain with its context. The target antigen is unknown. This record belongs to a study of shared clonotypes between healthy human individuals. Study results and caveats: Only blood samples were collected, and tissue repertoires likely differ. Roughly 5% was the fraction of naive CD4 clonotypes found shared across a few donors.

TCRdb's table, derived via immunoSEQ multiplex PCR, lists solely in-frame clones and lacks some. The sample holds approximately 1.5 million clones; 97% to 99% are singletons and the top ten take over 0.3%. J lost 2 bases, V lost 7 bases, and 12 bases had no gene match. This CDR3 comprises 16 residues. Looked up from germline, CDR1 is SGHAT and CDR2 is FQNNGV. Sequenced: naive CD4+ T cells sorted from blood. The subset here: CD45RA+ positively selected. This receptor was obtained from a man younger than 40 in good health. The chain links TRBV11-2 to TRBJ2-7; TRBD1 agrees at 9 bases. In nucleotides, the CDR3 is TGTGCCAGCACTAGGGGACAGGGCCCGCCCCCCTACGAGCAGTACTTC. Its protein is CASTRGQGPPPYEQYF.